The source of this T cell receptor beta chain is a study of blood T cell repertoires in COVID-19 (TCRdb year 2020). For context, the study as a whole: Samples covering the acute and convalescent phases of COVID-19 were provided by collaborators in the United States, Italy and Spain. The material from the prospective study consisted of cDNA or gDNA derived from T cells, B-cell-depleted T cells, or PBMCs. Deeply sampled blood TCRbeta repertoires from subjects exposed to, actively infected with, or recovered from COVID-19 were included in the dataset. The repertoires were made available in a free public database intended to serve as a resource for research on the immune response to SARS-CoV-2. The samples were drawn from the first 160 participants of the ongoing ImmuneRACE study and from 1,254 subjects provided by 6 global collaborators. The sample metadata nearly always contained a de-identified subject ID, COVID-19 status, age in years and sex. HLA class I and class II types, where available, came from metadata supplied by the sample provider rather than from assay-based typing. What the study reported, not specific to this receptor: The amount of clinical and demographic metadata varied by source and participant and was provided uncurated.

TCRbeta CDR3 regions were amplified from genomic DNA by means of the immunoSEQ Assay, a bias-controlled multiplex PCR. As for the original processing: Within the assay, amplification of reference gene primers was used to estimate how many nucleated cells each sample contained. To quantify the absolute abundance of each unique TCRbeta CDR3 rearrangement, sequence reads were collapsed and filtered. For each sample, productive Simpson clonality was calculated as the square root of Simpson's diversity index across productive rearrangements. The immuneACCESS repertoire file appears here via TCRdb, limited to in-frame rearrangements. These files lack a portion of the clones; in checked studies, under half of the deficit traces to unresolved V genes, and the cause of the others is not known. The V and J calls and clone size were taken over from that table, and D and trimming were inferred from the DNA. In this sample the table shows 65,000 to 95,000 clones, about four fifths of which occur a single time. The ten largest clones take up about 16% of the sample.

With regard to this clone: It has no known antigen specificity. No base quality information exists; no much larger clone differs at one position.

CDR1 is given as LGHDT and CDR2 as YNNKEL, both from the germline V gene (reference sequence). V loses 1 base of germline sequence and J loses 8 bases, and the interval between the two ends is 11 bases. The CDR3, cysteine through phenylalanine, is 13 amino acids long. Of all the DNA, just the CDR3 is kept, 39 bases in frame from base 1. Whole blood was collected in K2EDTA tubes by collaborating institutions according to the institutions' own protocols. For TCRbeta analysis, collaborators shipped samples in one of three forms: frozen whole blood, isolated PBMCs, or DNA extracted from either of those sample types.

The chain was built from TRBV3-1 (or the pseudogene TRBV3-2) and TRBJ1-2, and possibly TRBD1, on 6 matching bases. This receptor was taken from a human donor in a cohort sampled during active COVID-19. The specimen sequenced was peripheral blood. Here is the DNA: TGTGCCAGCAGCCAAGCGGGGGGCGGGGGCTACACCTTC. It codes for CASSQAGGGGYTF.